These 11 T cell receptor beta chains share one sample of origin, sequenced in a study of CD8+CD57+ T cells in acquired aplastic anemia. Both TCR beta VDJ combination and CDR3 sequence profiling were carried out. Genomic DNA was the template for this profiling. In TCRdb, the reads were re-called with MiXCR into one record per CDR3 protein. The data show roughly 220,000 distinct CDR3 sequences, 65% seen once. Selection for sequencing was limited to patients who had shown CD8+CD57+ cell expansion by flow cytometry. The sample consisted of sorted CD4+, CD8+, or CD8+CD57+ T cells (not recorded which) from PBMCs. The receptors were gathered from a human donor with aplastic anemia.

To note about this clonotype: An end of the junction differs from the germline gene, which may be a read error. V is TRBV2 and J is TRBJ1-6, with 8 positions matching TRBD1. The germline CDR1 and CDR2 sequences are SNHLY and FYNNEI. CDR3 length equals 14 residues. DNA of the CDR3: TGTGCCAGCAGGGCCGGGACAGGACTAACGGGACTCTCCTTT. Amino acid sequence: CASRAGTGLTGLSF.

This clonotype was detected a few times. CDR3 loop: CSARDGGYEQYF. The CDR3 DNA follows: TGCAGTGCTAGAGATGGGGGCTACGAGCAGTACTTC. The chain is built from TRBV20-1 and TRBJ2-7; D possibly matches TRBD1 or TRBD2 (5 bases each). CDR1 and CDR2 (germline): DFQATT, SNEGSKA (reference sequence). Trimming left V 0 bases short and J 3 bases short, with 6 bases between. This CDR3 is 12 amino acids long.

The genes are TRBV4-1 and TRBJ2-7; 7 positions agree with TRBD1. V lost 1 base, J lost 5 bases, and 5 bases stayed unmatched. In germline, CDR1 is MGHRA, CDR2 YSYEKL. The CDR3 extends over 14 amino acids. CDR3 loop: CASSQGQGDHEQYF. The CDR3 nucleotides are TGCGCCAGCAGCCAAGGGCAGGGGGACCACGAGCAGTACTTC.

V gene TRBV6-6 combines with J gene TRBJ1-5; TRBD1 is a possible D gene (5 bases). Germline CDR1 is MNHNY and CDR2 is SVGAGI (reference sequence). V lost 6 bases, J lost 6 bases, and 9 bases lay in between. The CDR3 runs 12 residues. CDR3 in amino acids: CASSATGQPQHF. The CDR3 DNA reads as TGTGCCAGCAGCGCCACAGGTCAGCCCCAGCATTTT.

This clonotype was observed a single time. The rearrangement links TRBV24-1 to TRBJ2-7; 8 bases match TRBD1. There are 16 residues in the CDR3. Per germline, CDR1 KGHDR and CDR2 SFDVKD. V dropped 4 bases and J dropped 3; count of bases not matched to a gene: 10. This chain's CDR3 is CATSESGQELYYEQYF. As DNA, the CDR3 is TGTGCCACCAGTGAGTCGGGACAGGAGCTTTACTACGAGCAGTACTTC.

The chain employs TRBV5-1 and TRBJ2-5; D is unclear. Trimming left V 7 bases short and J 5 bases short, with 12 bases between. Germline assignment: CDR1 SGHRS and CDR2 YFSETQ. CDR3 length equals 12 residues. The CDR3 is CASLDDTETQYF. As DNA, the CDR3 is TGCGCCAGCTTGGACGACACGGAGACCCAGTACTTC.

DNA for the CDR3: TGTGCCAGCAGCTCGAGAATGGGGACTGGAAACACCATATATTTT. Protein sequence: CASSSRMGTGNTIYF. The chain combines TRBV11-2 with TRBJ1-3; D is undetermined. Trimming cost V 4 bases and J 2 bases, with 12 bases left between them. The CDR3 is 15 amino acids. In germline, CDR1 is SGHAT, CDR2 FQNNGV. Using reference TRBV11-2 and TRBJ1-3 for the parts outside the CDR3, the full variable domain is EAGVAQSPRYKIIEKRQSVAFWCNPISGHATLYWYQQILGQGPKLLIQFQNNGVVDDSQLPKDRFSAERLKGVDSTLKIQPAKLEDSAVYLCASSSRMGTGNTIYFGEGSWLTVV.

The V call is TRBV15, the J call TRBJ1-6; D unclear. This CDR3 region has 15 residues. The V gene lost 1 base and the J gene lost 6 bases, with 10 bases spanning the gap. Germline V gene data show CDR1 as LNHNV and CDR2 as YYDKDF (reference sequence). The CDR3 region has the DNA TGTGCCACCAGCAGAGGGATAGAAAGTAATTCACCCCTCCACTTT. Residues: CATSRGIESNSPLHF.

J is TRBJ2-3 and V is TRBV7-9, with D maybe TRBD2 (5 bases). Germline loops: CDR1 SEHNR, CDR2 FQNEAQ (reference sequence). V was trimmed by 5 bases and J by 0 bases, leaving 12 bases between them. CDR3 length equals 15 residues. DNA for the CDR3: TGTGCCAGCAGCCTACTAGAGACTAGCACAGATACGCAGTATTTT. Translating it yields CASSLLETSTDTQYF.

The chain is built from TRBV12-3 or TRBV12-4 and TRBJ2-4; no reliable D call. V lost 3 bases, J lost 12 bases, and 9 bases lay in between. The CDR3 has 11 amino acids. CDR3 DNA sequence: TGTGCCAGCAGTTTCCTTCCCCCTCAGTACTTC. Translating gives CASSFLPPQYF.

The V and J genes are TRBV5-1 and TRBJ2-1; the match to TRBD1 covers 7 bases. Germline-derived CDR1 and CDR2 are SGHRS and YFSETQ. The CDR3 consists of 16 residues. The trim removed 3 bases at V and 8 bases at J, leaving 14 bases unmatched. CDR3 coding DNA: TGCGCCAGCAGCTCCCCACGACAGGGCCTCCCCGATGAGCAGTTCTTC. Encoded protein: CASSSPRQGLPDEQFF.